This entry concerns a single TCR beta chain. Germline-derived CDR1 and CDR2 are MNHEY and SVGAGI. The CDR3 totals 14 residues. V shed 8 bases and J 5 bases; nucleotides not matched to a gene: 11. This sample is part of a study of blood T cell repertoires in COVID-19. Overall study context: Sample material is recorded as cDNA or gDNA derived from T cells, B-cell-depleted T cells, or PBMCs.

Participants, roughly 18 to 100 years old, spanned about 26 US areas. In assigning cohorts, the study relied on participant-reported clinical history. In the original processing: Nucleated cell number was recorded as an estimate derived from reference gene primer amplification. Sequencing used immunoSEQ multiplex PCR; TCRdb keeps in-frame clones, though not all of them. That table furnishes V, J and clone size, whereas the DNA furnished D and trimming. The sample consists of about 170,000 clones, around 80% of them appearing once. Material for sequencing was PBMCs or T cells enriched from blood (not recorded which). The source of this sequence is a woman aged 65 to 85 in a cohort exposed to, infected with or recovered from COVID-19 (not recorded which). V usage is TRBV6-5 and J usage is TRBJ1-1; 7 bases line up with TRBD1. CDR3 DNA sequence: TGTGCCAGCTGGGATATCAGGGGGAGAACTGAAGCTTTCTTT. Translated, it gives CASWDIRGRTEAFF.